This T cell receptor (beta chain) was obtained from a study of cytomegalovirus exposure and HLA in healthy donors. CDR1 and CDR2 from the germline V gene are SGHVS and FNYEAQ. CDR3 length: 15 amino acids. V lost 5 bases and J 3 bases, leaving 16 bases between the germline ends. The PCR made use of 60 Vbeta and 13 Jbeta primers. Here immunoSEQ multiplex PCR was the method, and the copy in TCRdb shows in-frame clones only, minus some. The profile covers 160,000 or so clones, with about three quarters appearing a single time and under 3.5% taken by the ten largest. The chain is built from TRBV7-6 and TRBJ1-1; D gene uncertain. What was sequenced was PBMCs. The receptor was isolated from a young woman in good health and CMV-seronegative. In DNA form, the CDR3 reads TGTGCCAGCAGCCCCCTAGGAGGGTGGGACACTGAAGCTTTCTTT. Its protein is CASSPLGGWDTEAFF.